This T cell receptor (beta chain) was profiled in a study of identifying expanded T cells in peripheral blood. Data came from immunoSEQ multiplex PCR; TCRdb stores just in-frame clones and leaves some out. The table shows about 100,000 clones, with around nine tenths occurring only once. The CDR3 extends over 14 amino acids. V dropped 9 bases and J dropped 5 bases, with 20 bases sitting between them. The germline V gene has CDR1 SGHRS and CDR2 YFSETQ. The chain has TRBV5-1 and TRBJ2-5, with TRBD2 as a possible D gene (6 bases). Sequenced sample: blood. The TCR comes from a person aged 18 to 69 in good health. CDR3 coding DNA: TGCGCCACCCGCCTACTAGCCTCCGGGGAGACCCAGTACTTC. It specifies CATRLLASGETQYF.